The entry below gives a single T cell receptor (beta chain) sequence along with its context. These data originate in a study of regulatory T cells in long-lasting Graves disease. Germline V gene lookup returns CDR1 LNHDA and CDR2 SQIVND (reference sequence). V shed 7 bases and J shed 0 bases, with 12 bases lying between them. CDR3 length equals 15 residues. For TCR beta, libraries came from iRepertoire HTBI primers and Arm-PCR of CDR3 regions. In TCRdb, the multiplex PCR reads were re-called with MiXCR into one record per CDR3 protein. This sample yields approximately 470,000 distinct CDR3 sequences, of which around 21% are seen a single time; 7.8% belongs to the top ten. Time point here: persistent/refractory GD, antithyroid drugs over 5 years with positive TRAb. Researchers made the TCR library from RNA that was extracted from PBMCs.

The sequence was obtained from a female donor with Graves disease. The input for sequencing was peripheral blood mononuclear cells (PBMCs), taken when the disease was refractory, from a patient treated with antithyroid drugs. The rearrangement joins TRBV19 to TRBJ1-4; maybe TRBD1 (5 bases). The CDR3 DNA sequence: TGTGCCAGTACCCCAGGGTTGGCAACTAATGAAAAACTGTTTTTT. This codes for CASTPGLATNEKLFF.